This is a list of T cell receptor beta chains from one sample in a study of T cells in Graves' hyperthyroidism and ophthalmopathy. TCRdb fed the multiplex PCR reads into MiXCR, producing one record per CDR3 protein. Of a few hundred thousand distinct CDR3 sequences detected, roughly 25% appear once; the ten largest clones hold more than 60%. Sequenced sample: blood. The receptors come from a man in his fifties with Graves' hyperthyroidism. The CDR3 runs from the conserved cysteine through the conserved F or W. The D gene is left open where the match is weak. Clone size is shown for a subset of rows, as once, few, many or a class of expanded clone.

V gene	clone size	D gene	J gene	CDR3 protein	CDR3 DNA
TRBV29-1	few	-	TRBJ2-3	CSVVWPLRRQGTDTQYF	TGCAGCGTTGTTTGGCCCTTAAGAAGGCAGGGCACAGATACGCAGTATTTT
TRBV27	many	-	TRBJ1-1	CASSLQGSRGTEAFF	TGTGCCAGCAGTTTACAGGGTTCAAGAGGCACTGAAGCTTTCTTT
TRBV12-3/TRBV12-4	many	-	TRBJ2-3	CASSRTGGTQYF	TGTGCCAGCAGTCGAACGGGCGGTACGCAGTATTTT
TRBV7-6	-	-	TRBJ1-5	CASSLKGGQPQHF	TGTGCCAGCAGCTTAAAGGGGGGACAGCCCCAGCATTTT
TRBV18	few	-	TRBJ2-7	CASSPPERYEQYF	TGTGCCAGCTCACCACCGGAGCGGTACGAGCAGTACTTC
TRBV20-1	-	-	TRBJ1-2	CSAGPGKSYTF	TGCAGTGCTGGGCCAGGGAAGAGCTACACCTTC
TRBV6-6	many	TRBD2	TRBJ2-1	CASSYSAGVDNEQFF	TGTGCCAGCAGTTACTCAGCGGGAGTAGACAATGAGCAGTTCTTC
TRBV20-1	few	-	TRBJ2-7	CSARDLRGSGGASPYEQYF	TGCAGTGCTAGAGATCTTAGGGGTTCGGGGGGCGCCTCGCCTTACGAGCAGTACTTC
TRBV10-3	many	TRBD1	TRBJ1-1	CAISESTGSGRAHEAFF	TGTGCCATCAGTGAGTCGACAGGGTCGGGCAGGGCGCATGAAGCTTTCTTT
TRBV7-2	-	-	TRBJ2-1	CAGSGDNEQFF	TGTGCCGGTAGCGGAGACAATGAGCAGTTCTTC
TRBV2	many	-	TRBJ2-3	CASSEADEGTQYF	TGTGCCAGCAGTGAAGCGGATGAGGGTACGCAGTATTTT
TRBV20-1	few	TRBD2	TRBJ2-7	CSARGGRGAYEQYF	TGCAGTGCTAGGGGGGGGAGGGGTGCCTACGAGCAGTACTTC
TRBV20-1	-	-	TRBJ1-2	CSARTVNYGYTF	TGCAGTGCTCGGACAGTTAACTATGGCTACACCTTC
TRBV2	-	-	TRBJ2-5	CASSTGLSLGETQYF	TGTGCCAGCAGTACGGGACTGTCCCTGGGGGAGACCCAGTACTTC
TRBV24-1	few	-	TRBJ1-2	CATSASYGYTF	TGTGCCACCAGTGCCAGCTATGGCTACACCTTC
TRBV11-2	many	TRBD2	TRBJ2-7	CASSLRPSGTDEQYF	TGTGCCAGCAGCTTAAGGCCTAGCGGGACTGACGAGCAGTACTTC
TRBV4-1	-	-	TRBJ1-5	CASSQVQVGNQPQHF	TGCGCCAGCAGCCAAGTGCAGGTCGGGAATCAGCCCCAGCATTTT
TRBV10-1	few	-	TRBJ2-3	CASSNSLGDTQYF	TGCGCCAGCAGTAACAGCCTGGGGGATACGCAGTATTTT
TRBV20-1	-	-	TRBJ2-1	CSAPKPGLGNEQFF	TGCAGTGCTCCTAAGCCAGGGCTAGGCAATGAGCAGTTCTTC
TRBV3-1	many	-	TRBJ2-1	CASSQVGDGEQFF	TGTGCCAGCAGCCAGGTGGGGGATGGTGAGCAGTTCTTC
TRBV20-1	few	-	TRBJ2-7	CSARGQIDFPEQYF	TGCAGTGCTAGAGGGCAGATAGACTTCCCCGAGCAGTACTTC
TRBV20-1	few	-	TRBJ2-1	CSASGRTSYNEQFF	TGCAGTGCTAGTGGCAGGACCTCCTACAATGAGCAGTTCTTC
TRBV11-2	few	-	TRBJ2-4	CASSSGVQAKNIQYF	TGTGCCAGCAGCTCAGGGGTGCAAGCCAAAAACATTCAGTACTTC
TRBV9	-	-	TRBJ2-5	CASSVGRRPGTQYF	TGTGCCAGCAGCGTAGGTCGACGTCCCGGGACCCAGTACTTC
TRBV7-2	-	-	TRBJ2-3	CASSLAGRWGTDTQYF	TGTGCCAGCAGCTTAGCCGGCAGGTGGGGCACAGATACGCAGTATTTT
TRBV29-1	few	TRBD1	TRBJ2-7	CSVEAPGQGIYEQYF	TGCAGCGTTGAGGCCCCGGGACAGGGGATCTACGAGCAGTACTTC
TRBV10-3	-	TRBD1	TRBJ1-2	CAISESLQGANYGYTF	TGTGCCATCAGTGAGTCCTTGCAGGGGGCAAACTATGGCTACACCTTC
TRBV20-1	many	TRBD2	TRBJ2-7	CSAYGLAVYEQYF	TGCAGTGCTTACGGACTAGCGGTATACGAGCAGTACTTC
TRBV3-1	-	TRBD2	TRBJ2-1	CACSPGTSGRSSEQFF	TGTGCCTGCAGCCCCGGGACTAGCGGGAGGTCCAGTGAGCAGTTCTTC
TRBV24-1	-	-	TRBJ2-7	CATSSTGALREQYF	TGTGCCACCAGTTCGACAGGAGCCCTACGAGAGCAGTACTTC
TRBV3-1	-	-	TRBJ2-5	CASSQNRKETQYF	TGTGCCAGCAGCCAAAACAGGAAGGAGACCCAGTACTTC
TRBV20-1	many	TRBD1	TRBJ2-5	CSALRQGALQETQYF	TGCAGTGCTCTTCGACAGGGGGCCCTCCAAGAGACCCAGTACTTC
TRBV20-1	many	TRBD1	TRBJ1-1	CSARDSRGLTEAFF	TGCAGTGCTAGAGATTCAAGGGGGCTCACTGAAGCTTTCTTT
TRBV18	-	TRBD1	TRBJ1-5	CASSQDRGLQPQHF	TGTGCCAGCTCACAGGACAGGGGGCTTCAGCCCCAGCATTTT
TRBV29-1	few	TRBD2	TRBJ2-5	CSVVPSGRETQYF	TGCAGCGTTGTCCCTAGCGGCAGAGAGACCCAGTACTTC
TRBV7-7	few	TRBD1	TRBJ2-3	CASSKDRLSTDTQYF	TGTGCTAGCAGCAAGGACAGGCTTAGCACAGATACGCAGTATTTT
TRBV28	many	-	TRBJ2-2	CASSSPARNTGELFF	TGTGCCAGCAGTTCGCCCGCAAGGAACACCGGGGAGCTGTTTTTT
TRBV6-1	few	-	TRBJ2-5	CASSEQGTGETQYF	TGTGCCAGCAGTGAGCAGGGGACGGGGGAGACCCAGTACTTC
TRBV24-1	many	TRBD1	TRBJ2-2	CATSAVGQGRTGELFF	TGTGCCACCAGTGCCGTCGGACAGGGGCGAACCGGGGAGCTGTTTTTT
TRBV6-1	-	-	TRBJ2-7	CASADNPYEQYF	TGTGCCAGCGCGGACAATCCCTACGAGCAGTACTTC
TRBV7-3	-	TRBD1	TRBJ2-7	CASSPTGLTYEQYF	TGTGCCAGCAGCCCGACAGGGTTAACCTACGAGCAGTACTTC
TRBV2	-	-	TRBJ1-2	CASSEIVPGKGYTF	TGTGCCAGCAGTGAAATTGTCCCAGGGAAGGGCTACACCTTC
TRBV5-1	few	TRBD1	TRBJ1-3	CASSLGQGALGAIYF	TGCGCCAGCAGCTTGGGTCAGGGGGCCCTCGGCGCCATATATTTT
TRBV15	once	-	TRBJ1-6	CATSRWDTNYNSPLHF	TGTGCCACCAGCAGATGGGACACCAACTATAATTCACCCCTCCACTTT
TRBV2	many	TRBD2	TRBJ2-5	CASSWTSGIGETQYF	TGTGCCAGCAGCTGGACTAGCGGGATCGGGGAGACCCAGTACTTC
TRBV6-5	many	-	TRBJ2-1	CASSYATPVSPNEQFF	TGTGCCAGCAGTTACGCGACCCCCGTCTCCCCCAATGAGCAGTTCTTC
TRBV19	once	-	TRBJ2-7	CASSPRDRRNEQYF	TGTGCCAGTAGTCCTCGGGACCGACGAAACGAGCAGTACTTC
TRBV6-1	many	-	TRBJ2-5	CASSLSGVAETQYF	TGTGCCAGCAGTTTGTCAGGGGTAGCAGAGACCCAGTACTTC
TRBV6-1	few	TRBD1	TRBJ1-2	CASSTNRGSGYTF	TGTGCCAGCAGCACTAACAGGGGAAGCGGCTACACCTTC
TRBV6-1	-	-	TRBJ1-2	CASTRPALTGRNGYTF	TGTGCCAGCACCCGACCCGCCTTAACAGGCAGAAATGGCTACACCTTC
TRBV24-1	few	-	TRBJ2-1	CATSDSRVQGLNNEQFF	TGTGCCACCAGTGATTCTCGGGTTCAGGGTTTAAACAATGAGCAGTTCTTC
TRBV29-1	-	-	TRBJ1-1	CSVLGGTANTEASF	TGCAGCGTTTTGGGGGGCACCGCGAACACTGAAGCTTCCTTT
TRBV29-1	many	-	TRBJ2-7	CSVVGNSYEQYF	TGCAGCGTTGTGGGCAACTCCTACGAGCAGTACTTC
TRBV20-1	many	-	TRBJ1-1	CSARGSGRGFEAFF	TGCAGTGCTAGAGGATCAGGCAGGGGCTTTGAAGCTTTCTTT
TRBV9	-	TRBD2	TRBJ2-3	CASSVVPGGSTDTQYF	TGTGCCAGCAGCGTAGTGCCCGGGGGGAGTACGGATACGCAGTATTTT
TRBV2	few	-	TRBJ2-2	CASSYREANTGELFF	TGTGCCAGCAGCTACAGGGAAGCAAACACCGGGGAGCTGTTTTTT
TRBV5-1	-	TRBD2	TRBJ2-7	CASSFDPSGSSYEQYF	TGCGCCAGCAGCTTTGATCCTAGCGGGAGTTCCTACGAGCAGTACTTC
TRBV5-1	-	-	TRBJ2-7	CASSFSGRGSNEQYF	TGCGCCAGCAGCTTCTCAGGCAGGGGTTCGAATGAGCAGTACTTC
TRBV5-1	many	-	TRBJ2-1	CASSLVSGHEQFF	TGCGCCAGCAGCTTGGTTAGCGGCCATGAGCAGTTCTTC